The present T cell receptor (beta chain) was sequenced within a study of CD8+ T cells in alopecia areata. Reverse transcription of extracted RNA yielded cDNA, which provided the sequencing template. Clones were read by immunoSEQ multiplex PCR, and TCRdb kept only the in-frame ones, dropping some. The data hold 80,000 to 95,000 clones, with 44% observed a single time. Treatment here: oral pan-JAK inhibitor, 5-10 mg twice daily. The CDR3 consists of 12 residues. CDR1 and CDR2 from the germline V gene are SQVTM and ANQGSEA. Trimming shortened V by 5 bases and J by 9 bases, and 14 bases separated the two germline ends.

Here the sequenced sample was CD8+ T cells sorted from blood, taken at week 24, from a patient treated with tofacitinib. The receptor was isolated from a human donor with alopecia areata. V usage is TRBV29-1 and J usage is TRBJ2-1; no clear D. The CDR3 region has the DNA TGCAGCGTTTTTTGGGAATCTGGTGAGCAGTTCTTC. It translates to CSVFWESGEQFF.